These 8 T cell receptor beta chains were sequenced from one sample in a study of shared clonotypes between healthy human individuals. Profiling relied on immunoSEQ multiplex PCR, and the TCRdb table lists in-frame clones only, not all of them. This sample yields 950,000 to 1,100,000 clones, of which approximately 76% are seen a single time; approximately 1.5% belongs to the top ten. Sequenced input: memory CD4+ T cells sorted from blood. Subset meaning: CD45RA-negative fraction. The receptors were gathered from a young man in good health.

The chain couples TRBV12-5 to TRBJ2-7; D not certain. Per germline, CDR1 LGHNT and CDR2 FRNRAP. CDR3 length equals 12 residues. V was shortened by 0 bases and J by 6 bases, with 6 bases between the two germline ends. CDR3 sequence: CASGLVYSEQYF. The CDR3 DNA is TGTGCTAGTGGTTTGGTTTATAGCGAGCAGTACTTC.

Worth noting for this clone: The sample holds other DNA sequences that translate to the same CDR3. This chain joins TRBV19 and TRBJ2-5; the D is unclear. The V gene lost 3 bases and the J gene lost 5 bases, with 10 bases spanning the gap. The CDR3 is 13 amino acids. CDR1 and CDR2 from the germline V gene are LNHDA and SQIVND (reference sequence). The CDR3 reads CASSINRAETQYF. The CDR3 DNA follows: TGTGCCAGTAGTATTAATAGGGCTGAGACCCAGTACTTC.

V is TRBV23-1 and J is TRBJ2-3; D call uncertain. TRBV23-1 is placed among ORFs of uncertain function. The CDR3 is 14 amino acids. Trimming removed 8 bases at V and 2 bases at J, with 14 bases between. CDR3 sequence: CASGRRYDTDTQYF. CDR3 bases: TGCGCCAGCGGACGAAGATACGACACAGATACGCAGTATTTT.

The chain employs TRBV4-2 and TRBJ1-4; D perhaps matches TRBD1 (5 bases). This CDR3 has 16 residues. Germline-derived CDR1 and CDR2 are LGHNA and YNFKEQ. Trimming removed 5 bases from V and 8 bases from J, with 21 bases in between. CDR3 sequence (DNA): TGTGCCAGCAGCGAGACATGGGGCTCCTGGGGAGAAAAACTGTTTTTT. It is translated as CASSETWGSWGEKLFF.

In nucleotides, the CDR3 is TGTGCCAGCATCAGAAGTGGGACAGGGTTCTACGAGCAGTACTTC. Translating it yields CASIRSGTGFYEQYF. The V gene is TRBV27, the J gene TRBJ2-7, with 9 positions matching TRBD1. The CDR3 extends over 15 amino acids. Unmatched junction bases numbered 10, after V lost 7 bases and J lost 3 bases. Germline CDR1 and CDR2: MNHEY and SMNVEV (reference sequence).

The V call is TRBV28, the J call TRBJ1-1, with 7 positions matching TRBD1. After removal of 4 bases from V and 4 bases from J, the junction contained 9 bases not matched to a gene. There are 15 residues in the CDR3. The germline V gene encodes CDR1 MDHEN and CDR2 SYDVKM. CDR3 protein: CASSYFTPGGTEAFF. DNA for the CDR3: TGTGCCAGCAGTTATTTTACCCCAGGGGGCACTGAAGCTTTCTTT.

This chain uses TRBV2 with TRBJ1-1, with a tentative D call TRBD1 (5 bases). The germline V gene has CDR1 SNHLY and CDR2 FYNNEI. The CDR3 loop spans 13 amino acids. V was cut by 8 bases and J by 1 base, with 11 bases left in between. CDR3 protein: CASRGLTNTEAFF. Here the CDR3 DNA reads TGTGCCAGCCGGGGACTTACGAACACTGAAGCTTTCTTT.

The chain uses TRBV18 and TRBJ2-3, with D unresolved. With 2 bases removed from V and 0 bases from J, the gap between germline ends came to 9 bases. Germline lookup yields CDR1 KGHSH and CDR2 LQKENI. The length of the CDR3 is 15 residues. The CDR3 nucleotides read TGTGCCAGCTCACCAGCCGGAACTAGCACAGATACGCAGTATTTT. Translated: CASSPAGTSTDTQYF.